These T cell receptor beta chains were read from a single sample in a study of T-cell reconstitution after alpha-beta-depleted transplantation in children. TCRdb recomputed calls from the PCR reads with MiXCR, one row per CDR3 protein. Of hundreds of thousands of distinct CDR3 sequences detected, over 9.5% appear once; the ten largest clones hold roughly 4%. The sample consisted of PBMCs from the stem cell graft donor, taken from the stem cell graft. The receptors were gathered from a human donor who donated a stem cell graft to a child with acute myeloid leukemia. Both conserved end residues are part of each CDR3. The D gene is left open where the match is weak. A clone size is listed for some rows: how often the clone was seen (once, few, many), or a class if it is expanded.

v_call,d_call,clone_size,j_call,cdr3_aa,cdr3_nt
TRBV13,NA,many,TRBJ2-1,CASSQLALGGNEQFF,TGTGCCAGCAGCCAGCTAGCGTTAGGCGGCAATGAGCAGTTCTTC
TRBV29-1,NA,NA,TRBJ2-5,CSVRGGASQETQYF,TGCAGCGTCAGGGGGGGCGCCTCCCAAGAGACCCAGTACTTC
TRBV14,NA,many,TRBJ1-4,CASSQIGGATNEKLFF,TGTGCCAGCAGCCAAATAGGGGGAGCAACTAATGAAAAACTGTTTTTT
TRBV20-1,TRBD1,NA,TRBJ1-2,CSADRGPGYTF,TGCAGTGCTGACAGGGGGCCGGGCTACACCTTC
TRBV30,NA,many,TRBJ2-2,CAWSVLYTGELFF,TGTGCCTGGAGTGTACTCTACACCGGGGAGCTGTTTTTT
TRBV30,TRBD2,NA,TRBJ2-1,CAWRGGGSGRRYNEQFF,TGTGCCTGGAGAGGGGGTGGTAGCGGGAGACGGTACAATGAGCAGTTCTTC
TRBV2,TRBD2,few,TRBJ2-3,CASRGLAGLGGTQYF,TGTGCCAGCAGAGGCCTAGCGGGATTAGGAGGTACGCAGTATTTT
TRBV27,NA,few,TRBJ1-5,CASSLSGAGQPQHF,TGTGCCAGCAGTTTATCTGGGGCAGGGCAGCCCCAGCATTTT
TRBV11-1,TRBD2,few,TRBJ2-1,CASSRLAGASTNRYEQFF,TGTGCCAGCAGCCGACTAGCGGGAGCGTCTACTAACCGATATGAGCAGTTCTTC
TRBV12-3/TRBV12-4,NA,NA,TRBJ2-7,CASSLGGKWYEQYF,TGTGCCAGCAGTTTAGGCGGGAAATGGTACGAGCAGTACTTC
TRBV20-1,NA,many,TRBJ2-7,CSAEYSDKAYEQYF,TGCAGTGCCGAATACTCCGACAAAGCCTACGAGCAGTACTTC
TRBV24-1,TRBD2,few,TRBJ2-1,CATSDLVGTSFFF,TGTGCCACCAGTGATTTGGTAGGGACTAGCTTTTTCTTC
TRBV20-1,TRBD2,NA,TRBJ2-1,CSASASGNIYEQFF,TGCAGTGCTTCTGCTAGCGGGAATATTTATGAGCAGTTCTTC
TRBV4-3,NA,few,TRBJ1-5,CASSEHREGQPQHF,TGCGCCAGCTCGGAGCACAGGGAGGGTCAGCCCCAGCATTTT